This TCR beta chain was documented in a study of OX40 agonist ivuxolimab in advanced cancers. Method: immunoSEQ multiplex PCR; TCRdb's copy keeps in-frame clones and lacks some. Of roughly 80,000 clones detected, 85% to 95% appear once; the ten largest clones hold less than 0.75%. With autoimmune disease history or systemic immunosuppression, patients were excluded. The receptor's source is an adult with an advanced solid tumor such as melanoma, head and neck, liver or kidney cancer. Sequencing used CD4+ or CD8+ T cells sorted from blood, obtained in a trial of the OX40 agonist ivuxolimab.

In nucleotides, the CDR3 is TGTGCCAGCAGGACAGGGTATGGGAATGAGCAGTTCTTC. It specifies CASRTGYGNEQFF. The chain carries TRBV6-5 and TRBJ2-1; 7 bases map to TRBD1. There are 13 residues in the CDR3. Germline V lookup: CDR1 MNHEY, CDR2 SVGAGI. V dropped 6 bases and J dropped 7; count of bases not matched to a gene: 6.